This TCR beta chain was identified in a study of follicular helper T cells after annual influenza vaccination. Study summary: Across the 2013-2014, 2014-2015 and 2015-2016 vaccination seasons, some subjects were resampled.

The protocol was immunoSEQ multiplex PCR, while the TCRdb copy is restricted to in-frame clones and leaves out a portion. The sample records around 6,500 clones, approximately 78% being singletons. Only one count was recorded for this clone. Its antigen is not known. Time point here: 2015-2016 season, pre-vaccination. Sorted blood CD4 subsets were sequenced before and after adults received seasonal inactivated influenza vaccine. General study points: Successive annual vaccinations recalled a recurrent oligoclonal ICOS+CD38+ cTfh response with influenza-specific clonotypes.

The ends were cut back, 10 bases at V and 1 base at J, with 15 bases in the middle. Germline CDR1 reads SGHVS; CDR2 reads FNYEAQ. The CDR3 is 14 residues long. The chain has TRBV7-6 and TRBJ2-3; TRBD2 might be the D (5 bases). The TCR was taken from an adult who received the influenza vaccine. This specimen consisted of CXCR5- memory CD4+ T cells sorted from blood, obtained on the day of influenza vaccination. CDR3 sequence: CATSFGMRTDTQYF. CDR3 nucleotides: TGTGCCACGTCCTTCGGGATGCGCACAGATACGCAGTATTTT. Drawing the rest from reference TRBV7-6 and TRBJ2-3, the complete variable domain is GAGVSQSPRYKVTKRGQDVALRCDPISGHVSLYWYRQALGQGPEFLTYFNYEAQQDKSGLPNDRFSAERPEGSISTLTIQRTEQRDSAMYRCATSFGMRTDTQYFGPGTRLTVL.